This T cell receptor beta chain derives from a study of blood T cell repertoires in COVID-19. Study overall: COVID-19 samples collected from the United States, Italy and Spain covered acute and convalescent phases. T cells, B-cell-depleted T cells, or PBMCs supplied cDNA or gDNA.

Ages ranged from roughly 18 to 100 years, with residence in around 24 US areas. Per the germline V gene, CDR1 is SGHTA and CDR2 is FQGNSA. V was trimmed by 1 base and J by 6 bases, leaving 13 bases between them. The CDR3 runs 15 residues. In the original workflow: Reference gene primer amplification in the assay estimated nucleated cell counts. Produced via immunoSEQ multiplex PCR; TCRdb's table is partial and in-frame only. V and J calls plus clone size are reproduced from that table; the DNA served to infer D and trimming. The sample has roughly 200,000 clones; 75% to 90% are singletons. V usage is TRBV7-2 and J usage is TRBJ2-1, with D maybe TRBD1 (6 bases). The origin of this receptor is a woman between 40 and 55 years old with acute COVID-19. Sequenced: PBMCs or T cells enriched from blood (not recorded which). DNA of the CDR3: TGTGCCAGCAGCTTAGACGTACACAGGGTCAATGAGCAGTTCTTC. It yields the protein CASSLDVHRVNEQFF.